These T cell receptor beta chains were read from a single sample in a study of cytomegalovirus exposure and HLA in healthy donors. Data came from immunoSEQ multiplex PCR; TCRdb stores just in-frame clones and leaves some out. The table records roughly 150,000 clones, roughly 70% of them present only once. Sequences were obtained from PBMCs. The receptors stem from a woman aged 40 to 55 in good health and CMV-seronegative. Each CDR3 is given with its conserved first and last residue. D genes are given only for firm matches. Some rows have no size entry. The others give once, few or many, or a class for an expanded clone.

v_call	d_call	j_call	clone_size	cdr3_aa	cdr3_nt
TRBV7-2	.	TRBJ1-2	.	CASSLVQNYGYTF	TGTGCCAGCAGCTTAGTTCAAAACTATGGCTACACCTTC
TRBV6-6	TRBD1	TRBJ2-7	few	CASSRTGVSYEQYF	TGTGCCAGCAGCCGGACAGGGGTGTCCTACGAGCAGTACTTC
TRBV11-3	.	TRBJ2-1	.	CASSLDQGGSSSYNEQFF	TGTGCCAGCAGCTTAGATCAGGGTGGTAGCAGCTCCTACAATGAGCAGTTCTTC
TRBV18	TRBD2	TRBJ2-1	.	CASSPSRGWGNEQFF	TGTGCCAGCTCACCTTCGCGGGGGTGGGGAAATGAGCAGTTCTTC
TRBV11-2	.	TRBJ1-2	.	CASSFPSGYTF	TGTGCCAGCAGCTTCCCTAGTGGCTACACCTTC
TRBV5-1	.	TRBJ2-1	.	CASSPGQFYNEQFF	TGCGCCAGCAGCCCAGGACAGTTCTACAATGAGCAGTTCTTC
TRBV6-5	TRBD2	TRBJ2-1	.	CASSYRTSGGANEQFF	TGTGCCAGCAGTTACCGGACTAGCGGGGGGGCGAATGAGCAGTTCTTC
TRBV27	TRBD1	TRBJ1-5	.	CASMRGGAGDNQPQHF	TGTGCCAGCATGAGAGGGGGCGCAGGAGACAATCAGCCCCAGCATTTT
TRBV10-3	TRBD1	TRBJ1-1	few	CAISRLTGQTNTEAFF	TGTGCCATCAGCCGACTAACGGGACAGACGAACACTGAAGCTTTCTTT
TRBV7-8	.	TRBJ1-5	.	CASSLGLEIRNQPQHF	TGTGCCAGCAGCTTAGGTCTAGAGATCCGCAATCAGCCCCAGCATTTT
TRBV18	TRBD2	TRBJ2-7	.	CASSPSRGDLQGEQYF	TGTGCCAGCTCACCGAGCCGGGGGGATCTACAAGGCGAGCAGTACTTC
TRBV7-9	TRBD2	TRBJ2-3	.	CASSPLPLAGGPDTQYF	TGTGCCAGCAGCCCCCTCCCTCTAGCGGGAGGGCCTGATACGCAGTATTTT
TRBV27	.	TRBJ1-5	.	CASSLGPYSNQPQHF	TGTGCCAGCAGTTTGGGCCCCTATAGCAATCAGCCCCAGCATTTT
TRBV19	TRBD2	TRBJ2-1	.	CASRSKTSGSGYEQFF	TGTGCCAGTAGGAGCAAGACTAGCGGGAGCGGATATGAGCAGTTCTTC
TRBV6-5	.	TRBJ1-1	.	CASSELGGDTEAFF	TGTGCCAGCAGTGAACTGGGGGGAGACACTGAAGCTTTCTTT
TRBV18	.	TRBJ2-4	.	CASSLARQVGGIQYF	TGTGCCAGCTCGCTTGCCAGACAGGTGGGCGGCATTCAGTACTTC
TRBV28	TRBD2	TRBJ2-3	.	CASSSPGTSGTDTQYF	TGTGCCAGCAGTTCACCCGGGACTAGCGGTACAGATACGCAGTATTTT
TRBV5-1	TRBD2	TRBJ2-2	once	CASSGAGRAGELFF	TGCGCCAGCAGCGGAGCAGGGAGGGCCGGGGAGCTGTTTTTT
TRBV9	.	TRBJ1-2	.	CASSALRETHGYTF	TGTGCCAGCAGCGCCCTGCGCGAGACTCACGGCTACACCTTC
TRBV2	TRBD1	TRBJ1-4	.	CASSDRDVYEKLFF	TGTGCCAGCAGCGACAGGGACGTCTATGAAAAACTGTTTTTT
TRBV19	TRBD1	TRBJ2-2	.	CASQGYRGRTGELFF	TGTGCCAGTCAGGGGTACAGGGGGCGAACCGGGGAGCTGTTTTTT
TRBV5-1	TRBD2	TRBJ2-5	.	CASSLEPSGAGGEETQYF	TGCGCCAGCAGCTTGGAACCTTCTGGGGCGGGGGGCGAAGAGACCCAGTACTTC
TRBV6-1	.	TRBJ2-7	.	CASYGTSTYEQYF	TGTGCCTCTTATGGGACATCCACCTACGAGCAGTACTTC
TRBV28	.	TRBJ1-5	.	CASSLAQGENQPQHF	TGTGCCAGCAGTTTAGCCCAGGGTGAGAATCAGCCCCAGCATTTT